The 21 T cell receptor beta chains listed next were all sequenced from one sample in a study of blood T cell repertoires in COVID-19. Measured with immunoSEQ multiplex PCR; TCRdb has only the in-frame clones, and not every one. The repertoire holds hundreds of thousands of clones, 80% to 90% seen once, with roughly 4.8% in the top ten. The sample taken for sequencing was PBMCs or T cells enriched from blood (not recorded which). These receptors came from a woman between 50 and 59 years old who had been exposed to COVID-19.

The rearrangement links TRBV3-1 (or the pseudogene TRBV3-2) to TRBJ2-7, with TRBD2 matching 10 bases. J was trimmed by 3 bases and V by 2 bases; bases with no gene match: 4. Per the germline V gene, CDR1 is LGHDT and CDR2 is YNNKEL (reference sequence). The CDR3 runs 15 residues. Here the CDR3 DNA reads TGTGCCAGCAGCCAAAATAGCGGGGGGTACTACGAGCAGTACTTC. It translates to CASSQNSGGYYEQYF.

The V and J genes are TRBV15 and TRBJ1-2; D gene unclear. Germline V CDR1 and CDR2: LNHNV, YYDKDF (reference sequence). The CDR3 runs to 14 residues. Trimming shortened V by 3 bases and J by 4 bases, and 12 bases separated the two germline ends. The CDR3 region has the DNA TGTGCCACCAGCAGCCCCAGAGCGGTCTATGGCTACACCTTC. Encoded protein: CATSSPRAVYGYTF.

The chain carries TRBV18 and TRBJ2-2; TRBD2 aligns across 7 bases. The trim removed 4 bases at V and 0 bases at J, leaving 2 bases unmatched. The CDR3 totals 15 residues. Germline CDR1 is KGHSH and CDR2 is LQKENI. The chain's CDR3 is CASSLAGPNTGELFF. The CDR3, as DNA: TGTGCCAGCTCACTAGCGGGCCCGAACACCGGGGAGCTGTTTTTT.

The rearrangement joins TRBV28 to TRBJ2-1; TRBD2 is a possible D gene (5 bases). CDR3 length: 16 amino acids. V was trimmed by 6 bases and J by 0 bases, leaving 15 bases between them. Per germline, CDR1 MDHEN and CDR2 SYDVKM. The CDR3 loop reads CASSRVLGSSYNEQFF. The CDR3 DNA reads as TGTGCCAGCAGCCGCGTCTTAGGGAGCTCCTACAATGAGCAGTTCTTC.

The rearrangement uses TRBV6-5 and TRBJ2-7; TRBD1 matches 7 bases. V was pared by 6 bases and J by 4 bases, with 9 bases of the junction left unmatched. The germline V gene encodes CDR1 MNHEY and CDR2 SVGAGI. This CDR3 region has 14 residues. The CDR3 bases are TGTGCCAGCAGCAGACAGGGAAGTATGTACGAGCAGTACTTC. Protein: CASSRQGSMYEQYF.

This rearrangement joins TRBV7-2 to TRBJ2-3; 7 nucleotides align to TRBD2. Per germline, CDR1 SGHTA and CDR2 FQGNSA. This CDR3 comprises 17 residues. The V and J ends lost 5 bases and 0 bases, in that order; junction bases with no gene match: 11. The chain's CDR3 is CASSPRSSGVSTDTQYF. The CDR3 DNA reads as TGTGCCAGCAGCCCCCGATCCAGCGGGGTTAGCACAGATACGCAGTATTTT.

The rearrangement joins TRBV6-2 or TRBV6-3 to TRBJ2-7; a weak D match, TRBD1 (5 bases). The germline V and J ends were trimmed by 4 bases and 2 bases, with 15 bases remaining between them. The CDR3 length is 15 residues. CDR1 and CDR2 from the germline V gene are MNHEY and SVGEGT. CDR3 coding DNA: TGTGCCAGCAGTTCCCTCCTGTTGGACACCTACGAGCAGTACTTC. Encoded protein: CASSSLLLDTYEQYF.

The V and J genes are TRBV6-6 and TRBJ2-7; 7 bases match TRBD2. The CDR3 length is 15 residues. The germline CDR1 and CDR2 sequences are MNHNY and SVGAGI (reference sequence). Trimming took 0 bases from V and 4 from J; bases not matched to a gene: 6. The CDR3 sequence is CASSYSGVGGYEQYF. The CDR3, as DNA: TGTGCCAGCAGTTACTCGGGGGTCGGGGGGTACGAGCAGTACTTC.

A few counts support this clone. The chain joins TRBV29-1 to TRBJ2-7; 9 nucleotides line up with TRBD2. With 4 bases clipped from V and 2 bases from J, the junction kept 6 bases outside the gene matches. This CDR3 spans 14 amino acids. Germline CDR1 and CDR2: SQVTM and ANQGSEA. The CDR3 reads CSVGRSGGTYEQYF. CDR3 in DNA: TGCAGCGTTGGCCGTAGCGGGGGAACCTACGAGCAGTACTTC.

The CDR3 loop reads CASSQDRGGGGQGPGYTF. The DNA for the CDR3 is TGCGCCAGCAGCCAAGATCGCGGGGGAGGGGGACAGGGGCCGGGCTACACCTTC. The V gene is TRBV4-1, the J gene TRBJ1-2; 10 nucleotides line up with TRBD1. V was pared by 0 bases and J by 8 bases, with 15 bases of the junction left unmatched. The CDR3 has 18 amino acids. Germline CDR1 is MGHRA and CDR2 is YSYEKL.

This sequence joins TRBV5-1 and TRBJ2-1, with 11 bases fitting TRBD2. Looked up from germline, CDR1 is SGHRS and CDR2 is YFSETQ. V gave up 4 bases and J gave up 0 bases; unmatched junction bases: 6. The CDR3 has 17 residues. The CDR3 bases are TGCGCCAGCAGCACGACTAGCGGGGCCTCCTCCTACAATGAGCAGTTCTTC. Translating gives CASSTTSGASSYNEQFF.

This chain links TRBV29-1 with TRBJ2-1; the D gene is possibly TRBD2 (6 bases). CDR1 SQVTM and CDR2 ANQGSEA come from the germline V gene. V was trimmed by 4 bases and J by 7 bases, leaving 17 bases between them. CDR3 length equals 14 residues. This CDR3 reads CSVVSGPHRNEQFF. The CDR3 DNA reads TGCAGCGTTGTTAGCGGCCCCCATAGGAATGAGCAGTTCTTC.

This CDR3 is CASGRGKNEQFF. CDR3 coding DNA: TGTGCCTCCGGGAGAGGGAAAAATGAGCAGTTCTTC. The gene calls are TRBV7-2 and TRBJ2-1; perhaps TRBD2 as D (6 bases). CDR1 and CDR2 from the germline V gene are SGHTA and FQGNSA. This CDR3 region has 12 residues. V gave up 11 bases and J gave up 7 bases, with 15 bases separating them. Full variable domain (remainder filled in from reference TRBV7-2 and TRBJ2-1): GAGVSQSPSNKVTEKGKDVELRCDPISGHTALYWYRQSLGQGLEFLIYFQGNSAPDKSGLPSDRFSAERTGGSVSTLTIQRTQQEDSAVYLCASGRGKNEQFFGPGTRLTVL.

The genes are TRBV11-2 and TRBJ1-4, with D perhaps TRBD1 (6 bases). Trimming shortened V by 0 bases and J by 8 bases, and 19 bases separated the two germline ends. The CDR3 runs to 17 residues. Germline V gene lookup returns CDR1 SGHAT and CDR2 FQNNGV. The CDR3 is CASSLEETLLRGEKLFF. In nucleotides, the CDR3 is TGTGCCAGCAGCTTAGAGGAGACACTCCTGAGGGGGGAAAAACTGTTTTTT. Full variable domain (rest looked up from reference TRBV11-2 and TRBJ1-4): EAGVAQSPRYKIIEKRQSVAFWCNPISGHATLYWYQQILGQGPKLLIQFQNNGVVDDSQLPKDRFSAERLKGVDSTLKIQPAKLEDSAVYLCASSLEETLLRGEKLFFGSGTQLSVL.

The chain joins TRBV7-2 to TRBJ2-1; 11 bases are shared with TRBD2. The CDR3 has 17 amino acids. Trimming cost V 6 bases and J 9 bases; bases outside gene matches: 16. The germline V gene encodes CDR1 SGHTA and CDR2 FQGNSA. In DNA, the CDR3 is TGTGCCAGCAGTTCTAATAGGGCTAGCGGGGGGTATAGTGAGCAGTTCTTC. Its protein is CASSSNRASGGYSEQFF. Variable domain in full (rest from reference TRBV7-2 and TRBJ2-1): GAGVSQSPSNKVTEKGKDVELRCDPISGHTALYWYRQSLGQGLEFLIYFQGNSAPDKSGLPSDRFSAERTGGSVSTLTIQRTQQEDSAVYLCASSSNRASGGYSEQFFGPGTRLTVL.

V and J are TRBV4-1 and TRBJ1-2, with 8 positions matching TRBD1. The CDR3 extends over 15 amino acids. Germline V gives CDR1 MGHRA, CDR2 YSYEKL. The V segment lost 0 bases and the J segment 8 bases; nucleotides outside the gene matches: 8. CDR3 amino acids: CASSQEGGRGRGYTF. DNA for the CDR3: TGCGCCAGCAGCCAAGAGGGGGGCAGGGGGCGAGGCTACACCTTC.

The genes are TRBV11-3 and TRBJ2-1, with 10 bases fitting TRBD2. Trimming took 5 bases from V and 3 from J; bases not matched to a gene: 7. The CDR3 is made up of 16 amino acids. The germline CDR1 and CDR2 sequences are SGHNT and YENEEA. The CDR3 coding sequence is TGTGCCAGCAGCCGTTACAGCGGGGGGGGCTACAATGAGCAGTTCTTC. Protein: CASSRYSGGGYNEQFF.

The sample holds one count of this clone. The V call is TRBV5-4, the J call TRBJ1-1; 9 bases line up with TRBD1. Looked up from germline, CDR1 is SGHNT and CDR2 is YYREEE (reference sequence). Trimming removed 0 bases from V and 3 bases from J; junction bases left unmatched: 9. The CDR3 runs to 17 residues. CDR3 in amino acids: CASSLEPGQGRDTEAFF. The CDR3 nucleotides are TGTGCCAGCAGCTTGGAACCGGGACAGGGTAGAGACACTGAAGCTTTCTTT.

The chain links TRBV6-5 to TRBJ1-1; 8 bases line up with TRBD1. V shed 6 bases, J shed 11 bases, and the junction held 8 bases outside the gene matches. Germline assignment: CDR1 MNHEY and CDR2 SVGAGI. The CDR3 loop spans 12 amino acids. The CDR3 protein is CASSSDRGVAFF. For the CDR3, the DNA is TGTGCCAGCAGCTCTGACAGGGGTGTTGCTTTCTTT.

The chain links TRBV5-1 to TRBJ1-1; D is unresolved. From germline, CDR1 is SGHRS and CDR2 YFSETQ. Trimming cost V 0 bases and J 1 base, with 7 bases left between them. CDR3 length: 14 amino acids. The chain's CDR3 is CASSLVPGNTEAFF. In nucleotides, the CDR3 is TGCGCCAGCAGCTTGGTACCAGGGAACACTGAAGCTTTCTTT.

The chain recombines TRBV3-1 (or the pseudogene TRBV3-2) with TRBJ1-3; tentative D call: TRBD1 (5 bases). The CDR3 totals 18 residues. With 1 base removed from V and 0 bases from J, the gap between germline ends came to 16 bases. CDR1 is LGHDT and CDR2 is YNNKEL in the germline V gene (reference sequence). CDR3 loop: CASSQVRGRANSGNTIYF. CDR3 DNA: TGTGCCAGCAGCCAAGTTAGGGGCAGGGCTAACTCTGGAAACACCATATATTTT.